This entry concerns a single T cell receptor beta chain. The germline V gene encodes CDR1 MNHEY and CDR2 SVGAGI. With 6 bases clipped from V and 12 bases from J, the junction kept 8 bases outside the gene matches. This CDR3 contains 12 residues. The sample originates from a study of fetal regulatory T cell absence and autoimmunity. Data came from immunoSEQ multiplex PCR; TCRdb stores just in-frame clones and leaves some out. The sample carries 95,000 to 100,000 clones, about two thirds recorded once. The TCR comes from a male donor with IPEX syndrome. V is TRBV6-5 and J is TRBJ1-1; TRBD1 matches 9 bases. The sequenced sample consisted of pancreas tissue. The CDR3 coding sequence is TGTGCCAGCAGCCGAGGACAGGGGAAAACTTTCTTT. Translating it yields CASSRGQGKTFF.